This T cell receptor (beta chain) appears in the sequencing data of a study of identical twins listed by TCRdb under 2016. For context, the study as a whole: To test whether fetal clonotypes persist, this study deep-sequenced TCR alpha and beta repertoires from monozygotic twins, from unrelated adults of various ages, and from cord blood. To rule out contamination, the twin experiments were replicated at different times with different library preparation protocols. What the work shows at the level of the full study, not this receptor alone: Because the same donors could not be followed over many years, the conclusions relied on cross-sectional statistical analysis. Zero-insertion analyses could be partly confounded by invariant T cells such as MAIT and iNKT, although diverse VJ usage argued against such confounding for most clonotypes. Fewer insertions were carried by abundant cord blood beta clonotypes, a similar but weaker trend appeared in young adult naive repertoires, and no such trend appeared in memory repertoires. Compared with coincidental sharing between unrelated individuals, an excess of low generation-probability sequences was observed among out-of-frame TCR alpha sequences shared between twins. A weaker excess of twin sharing was found in beta out-of-frame sequences because the signal-to-noise ratio was lowered by fewer shared sequences. Out-of-frame TCR alpha sharing in monozygotic twins was systematically underestimated by recombination models, whereas sharing between unrelated individuals was in agreement with the recombination models.

Trimming removed 9 bases from V and 0 bases from J, leaving 11 bases between the germline ends. The CDR3 numbers 13 residues from cysteine through phenylalanine. Only CDR3 DNA is held: 39 bases, read in frame from base 1. Taken from the germline V gene (reference sequence), the CDR1 and CDR2 loops are SSHAT and FNYEAQ. This clonotype was seen at least ten times. There is no known antigen for this receptor. No much larger clonotype is one base removed from it; base qualities were not supplied. The library was obtained by 5' RACE. Sequencing was carried out with an Illumina HiSeq 2000. A universal primer binding site was introduced by template switching, and a unique molecular identifier was present in the final cDNA, enabling accurate counting of TCR cDNA molecules. Specific primers in the conserved constant-segment region were used to synthesize first-strand cDNA for TCR alpha and beta chains. To control for contamination, every cDNA library was double barcoded, receiving both a SMART-Mk sample barcode and Illumina barcodes. TruSeq adapter sequences, together with Illumina sample barcodes, were added in two successive PCR steps. The Illumina HiSeq platform was used with custom primers to sequence TCR alpha and beta cDNA libraries. In the original analysis: MiGEC processed the raw reads to extract unique molecular identifiers, while MiXCR was used to determine the CDR3 positions. For each individual, recombination models were inferred using an EM algorithm with the repgenHMM and IGoR tools. Shared clonotypes were analyzed with the tcR package in R, and sharing was normalized by the product of cloneset sizes. To study raw recombination free of thymic and clonal selection effects, out-of-frame nonproductive sequences were analyzed. TCRdb's own reprocessing of the public reads used fastp at Q25 and MiXCR and kept productive beta chains. One record per CDR3 amino acid sequence lists the most common genes and DNA. The V and J calls and clone size are TCRdb's, not the authors'. The sample table records around 140,000 distinct CDR3 sequences; approximately 3.5% of these occur just once. More than 6.5% of the sample goes to the ten largest clones.

Only healthy Caucasian donors were included. Miltenyi CD45RO+ enrichment and human naive T-cell isolation kits were used to isolate memory (CD45RO+) and naive T cells from PBMC. This receptor was obtained from a man aged 18-30 years in good health. The receptor chain draws on TRBV7-7 and TRBJ2-5; TRBD1 is perhaps the D gene, given 6 matching bases. The source material was memory T cells sorted from blood. Per the publication, the cell subset or site label means: CD45RO+ enriched T cells. CDR3 protein: CASAQGYQETQYF. The bases read TGTGCCAGTGCACAGGGCTACCAAGAGACCCAGTACTTC.